This TCR beta chain was captured by sequencing in a study of T cell repertoires in cytomegalovirus infection. At the level of the study: Public signatures in TCR beta pointed to CMV infection and matching HLA type.

Findings and limits, study-wide: The study found HLA-C-restricted CMV-specific TCR beta clonotypes dominating the ex vivo response. CMV carriers with the relevant HLA were identified by cumulative public TCR beta family frequency.

TCRdb re-derived calls from the reads in MiXCR, one entry per CDR3 protein. This sample yields 120,000 to 150,000 distinct CDR3 sequences, of which 5.5% to 8% are seen a single time; more than 15% belongs to the top ten. This CDR3 has 13 amino acids. J gave up 2 bases and V 5 bases, and 4 bases lay outside the gene matches. The germline V gene encodes CDR1 DFQATT and CDR2 SNEGSKA (reference sequence). The sample holds a few counts of this clonotype. The target antigen is unknown. This TCR came from a human donor in good health (CMV status not recorded). Some clones in this sample may be carry-over from other donors' samples. This chain uses TRBV20-1 with TRBJ2-7; 9 nucleotides agree with TRBD2. Source material: PBMCs. The CDR3 bases are TGCAGTGCTTCGACTAGCGGCCCCTACGAGCAGTACTTC. Its translation: CSASTSGPYEQYF.